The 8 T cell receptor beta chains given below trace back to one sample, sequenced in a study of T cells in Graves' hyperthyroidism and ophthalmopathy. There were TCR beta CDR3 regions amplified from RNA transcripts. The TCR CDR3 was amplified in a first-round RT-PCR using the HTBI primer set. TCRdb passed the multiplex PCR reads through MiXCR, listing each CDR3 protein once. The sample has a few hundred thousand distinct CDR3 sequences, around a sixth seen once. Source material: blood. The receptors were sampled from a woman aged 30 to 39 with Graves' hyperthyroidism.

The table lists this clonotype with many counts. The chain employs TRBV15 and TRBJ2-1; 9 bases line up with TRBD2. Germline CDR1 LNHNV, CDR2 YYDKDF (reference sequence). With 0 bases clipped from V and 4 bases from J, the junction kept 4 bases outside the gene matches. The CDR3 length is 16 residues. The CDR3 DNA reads TGTGCCACCAGCAGAGATGGTCTAGCGGGGTACAATGAGCAGTTCTTC. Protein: CATSRDGLAGYNEQFF.

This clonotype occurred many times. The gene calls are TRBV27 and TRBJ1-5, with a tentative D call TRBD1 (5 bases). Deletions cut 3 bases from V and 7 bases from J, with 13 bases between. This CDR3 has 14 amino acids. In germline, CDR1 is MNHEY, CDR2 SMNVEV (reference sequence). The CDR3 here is CASSLRGSGQPQHF. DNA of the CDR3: TGTGCCAGCAGTTTGCGGGGGAGTGGACAGCCCCAGCATTTT.

The CDR3 loop reads CAVGMASPRAFF. DNA for the CDR3: TGTGCCGTTGGAATGGCCTCCCCACGAGCTTTCTTT. This chain joins TRBV6-1 and TRBJ1-1; D is unclear. Trimming took off 11 bases at V and 10 bases at J, with 20 bases between the two ends. The CDR3 consists of 12 residues. Germline loops: CDR1 MNHNS, CDR2 SASEGT.

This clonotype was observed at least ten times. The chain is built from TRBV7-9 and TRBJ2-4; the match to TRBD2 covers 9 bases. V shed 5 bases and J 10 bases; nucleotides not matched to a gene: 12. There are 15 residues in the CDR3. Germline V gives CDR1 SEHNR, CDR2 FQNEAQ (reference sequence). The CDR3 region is CASSQLAGPTEIQYF. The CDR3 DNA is TGTGCCAGCAGCCAGCTAGCGGGGCCCACGGAGATTCAGTACTTC.

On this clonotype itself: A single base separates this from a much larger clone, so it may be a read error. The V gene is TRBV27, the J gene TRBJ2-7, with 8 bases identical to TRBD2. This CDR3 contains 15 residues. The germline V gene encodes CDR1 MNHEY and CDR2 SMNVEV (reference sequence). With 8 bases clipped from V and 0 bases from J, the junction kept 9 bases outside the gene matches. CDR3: CASGGGGGTSYEQYF. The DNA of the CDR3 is TGTGCCAGCGGTGGGGGCGGGGGGACCTCCTACGAGCAGTACTTC.

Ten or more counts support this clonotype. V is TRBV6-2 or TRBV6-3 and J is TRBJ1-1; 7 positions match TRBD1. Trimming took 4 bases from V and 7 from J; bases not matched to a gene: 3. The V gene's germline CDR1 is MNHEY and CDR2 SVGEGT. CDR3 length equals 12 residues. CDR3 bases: TGTGCCAGCAGTTTTCAGGGGGGTGAAGCTTTCTTT. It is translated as CASSFQGGEAFF.

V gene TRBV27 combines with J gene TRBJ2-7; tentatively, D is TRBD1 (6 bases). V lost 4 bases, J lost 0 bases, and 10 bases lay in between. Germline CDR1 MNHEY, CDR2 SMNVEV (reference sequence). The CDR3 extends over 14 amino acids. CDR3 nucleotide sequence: TGTGCCAGCAGTTGGAAAGGGGGCTCCTACGAGCAGTACTTC. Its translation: CASSWKGGSYEQYF.

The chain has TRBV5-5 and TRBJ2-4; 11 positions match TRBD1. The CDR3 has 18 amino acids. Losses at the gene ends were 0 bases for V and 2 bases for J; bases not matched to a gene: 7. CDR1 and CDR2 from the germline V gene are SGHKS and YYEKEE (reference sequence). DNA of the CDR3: TGTGCCAGCAGCTTGGAGTGGACAGGGGGCTGGTCCAAAAACATTCAGTACTTC. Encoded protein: CASSLEWTGGWSKNIQYF.